These 14 T cell receptor beta chains were all obtained from the same sample, sequenced in a study of T-cell memory formation after mild COVID-19. TCRdb re-derived calls from the 5' RACE reads in MiXCR, one entry per CDR3 protein. Of about 200,000 distinct CDR3 sequences detected, 9.5% to 10% appear once; the ten largest clones hold roughly 4%. Sample: PBMCs or a T cell subset sorted from them (not recorded which). The receptor source for this set is a man aged 18 to 29 who had mild COVID-19 (a few samples of this study predate the infection). Cell type and time point are not known.

This clonotype was counted at least ten times. V gene TRBV20-1 combines with J gene TRBJ2-3, with 7 bases matching TRBD2. This CDR3 spans 14 amino acids. Germline V gives CDR1 DFQATT, CDR2 SNEGSKA (reference sequence). The ends lost 5 bases at V and 4 bases at J; junction bases unmatched: 9. The CDR3 coding sequence is TGCAGTGCTTTAACGAGCGGGGTCTCAGATACGCAGTATTTT. Protein: CSALTSGVSDTQYF.

This clonotype was observed a single time. The chain has TRBV19 and TRBJ2-3; D is unclear. Germline CDR1 is LNHDA and CDR2 is SQIVND (reference sequence). V lost 10 bases to trimming and J lost 3 bases, with 8 bases between them. There are 11 residues in the CDR3. CDR3 in amino acids: CATQRTDTQYF. CDR3 nucleotides: TGTGCCACGCAAAGAACAGATACGCAGTATTTT.

The V gene is TRBV19, the J gene TRBJ2-5; D tentatively reads TRBD1 or TRBD2 (5 bases each). The CDR3 spans 13 residues. The V end was cut by 1 base, the J end by 6 bases, with 9 bases between. Germline lookup yields CDR1 LNHDA and CDR2 SQIVND (reference sequence). The DNA of the CDR3 is TGTGCCAGTAGTATAGCGGGGCTGCAGACCCAGTACTTC. It translates to CASSIAGLQTQYF. Filled out from reference TRBV19 and TRBJ2-5, the complete variable domain reads DGGITQSPKYLFRKEGQNVTLSCEQNLNHDAMYWYRQDPGQGLRLIYYSQIVNDFQKGDIAEGYSVSREKKESFPLTVTSAQKNPTAFYLCASSIAGLQTQYFGPGTRLLVL.

This clonotype was detected a few times. The rearrangement uses TRBV6-5 and TRBJ2-2; possible D gene TRBD2, 6 bases. The length of the CDR3 is 15 residues. With 5 bases removed from V and 4 bases from J, the gap between germline ends came to 14 bases. Germline CDR1 and CDR2: MNHEY and SVGAGI. The CDR3 DNA reads TGTGCCAGCAGTCGTAGGAGGGTGGCCACCGGGGAGCTGTTTTTT. Translating gives CASSRRRVATGELFF.

This clonotype was detected a few times. The gene calls are TRBV5-6 and TRBJ2-7; 8 nucleotides align to TRBD1. The V gene's germline CDR1 is SGHDT and CDR2 YYEEEE. V gave up 4 bases and J gave up 11 bases; unmatched junction bases: 8. CDR3 size: 12 residues. The CDR3 here is CASSLTGGVEYV. Written as DNA, the CDR3 is TGTGCCAGCAGCCTCACAGGGGGTGTAGAGTACGTC.

This clonotype showed up many times. This sequence joins TRBV10-3 and TRBJ2-5, with 13 bases identical to TRBD2. The ends lost 6 bases at V and 0 bases at J; junction bases unmatched: 7. Looked up from germline, CDR1 is ENHRY and CDR2 is SYGVKD. The CDR3 is made up of 17 amino acids. The CDR3 loop reads CAISFGGTSGDQETQYF. Here the CDR3 DNA reads TGTGCCATCAGCTTTGGGGGGACTAGCGGGGACCAAGAGACCCAGTACTTC.

This clonotype was counted a few times. In nucleotides, the CDR3 is TGTGCCAGCAGTGAGTCGGGACAGGGGACCCAGTACTTC. Translated: CASSESGQGTQYF. The chain recombines TRBV2 with TRBJ2-5; 9 nucleotides align to TRBD1. The CDR3 runs to 13 residues. Per germline, CDR1 SNHLY and CDR2 FYNNEI. V was pared by 3 bases and J by 7 bases, with 3 bases of the junction left unmatched.

V usage is TRBV20-1 and J usage is TRBJ2-5; 7 nucleotides align to TRBD1. In germline, CDR1 is DFQATT, CDR2 SNEGSKA (reference sequence). V lost 6 bases and J lost 5; bases outside the gene matches: 12. The CDR3 is made up of 14 amino acids. CDR3 in DNA: TGCAGTGCCAGACCGGACAGGTTGGGGGAGACCCAGTACTTC. Protein: CSARPDRLGETQYF.

This clonotype was seen many times. The chain uses TRBV5-1 and TRBJ2-5, with 7 bases lining up with TRBD1. Germline CDR1 and CDR2: SGHRS and YFSETQ. This CDR3 spans 14 amino acids. The J segment lost 6 bases and the V segment lost 5 bases, leaving 10 bases of the junction unmatched. DNA of the CDR3: TGCGCCAGCAGTCTTACAGGGGATGAGAAGACCCAGTACTTC. This sequence encodes CASSLTGDEKTQYF.

This clonotype was recorded a few times. Written as DNA, the CDR3 is TGTGCCACCGGGAGAGACAATCAGCCCCAGCATTTT. Protein sequence: CATGRDNQPQHF. The gene calls are TRBV15 and TRBJ1-5; D not resolved. The CDR3 length is 12 residues. The V gene lost 8 bases and the J gene lost 3 bases, with 8 bases spanning the gap. CDR1 and CDR2 from the germline V gene are LNHNV and YYDKDF (reference sequence).

In this sample, this clonotype turned up a few times. This chain connects TRBV20-1 to TRBJ1-6, with D unclear. CDR3 length: 16 residues. Germline values: CDR1 DFQATT, CDR2 SNEGSKA (reference sequence). V dropped 0 bases and J dropped 4 bases, with 13 bases sitting between them. The CDR3 region has the DNA TGCAGTGCTAGAGACGCCGGCCGGGGATATAATTCACCCCTCCACTTT. This encodes CSARDAGRGYNSPLHF.

The chain joins TRBV29-1 to TRBJ1-1, with TRBD1 identical over 7 bases. Trimming at V came to 7 bases and at J to 0 bases, leaving 2 bases not matched to a gene. Germline CDR1 is SQVTM and CDR2 is ANQGSEA. The CDR3 loop spans 12 amino acids. In nucleotides, the CDR3 is TGCAGCGGGGGACAGATGAACACTGAAGCTTTCTTT. It specifies CSGGQMNTEAFF.

Many counts were recorded for this clonotype. The chain couples TRBV4-3 to TRBJ2-3; D ambiguous. CDR3 length: 17 amino acids. Trimming left V 0 bases short and J 4 bases short, with 17 bases between. Germline assignment: CDR1 LGHNA and CDR2 YSLEER. Here the CDR3 DNA reads TGCGCCAGCAGCCAAGATCGTGTAGTAGCCCCGGCAGATACGCAGTATTTT. Encoded protein: CASSQDRVVAPADTQYF.

This clonotype was seen repeatedly, ten times or more. The chain carries TRBV27 and TRBJ1-6; D is uncertain. Germline V CDR1 and CDR2: MNHEY, SMNVEV (reference sequence). Trimming removed 7 bases at V and 8 bases at J, with 3 bases between. The CDR3 spans 10 residues. The CDR3 DNA sequence: TGTGCCAGCACGGATTCACCCCTCCACTTT. Protein sequence: CASTDSPLHF.